Each of the 14 T cell receptor beta chains below was sequenced from the same sample in a study of OX40 agonist ivuxolimab in advanced cancers. TCRdb keeps only in-frame clones here, not all; method: immunoSEQ multiplex PCR. The table records 60,000 to 70,000 clones, 86% of them present only once. Material: CD4+ or CD8+ T cells sorted from blood, obtained in a trial of the OX40 agonist ivuxolimab. The receptors originated from an adult with an advanced solid tumor such as melanoma, head and neck, liver or kidney cancer.

The chain carries TRBV5-4 and TRBJ1-2; TRBD1 matches at 9 bases. Germline loops: CDR1 SGHNT, CDR2 YYREEE (reference sequence). J gave up 2 bases and V 2 bases, and 4 bases lay outside the gene matches. This CDR3 region has 15 residues. CDR3 in DNA: TGTGCCAGCAGCTTTCCGGGACAGGGAAACTATGGCTACACCTTC. This encodes CASSFPGQGNYGYTF.

The chain carries TRBV5-1 and TRBJ2-1, with D perhaps given as TRBD1 or TRBD2 (5 bases each). This CDR3 is built from 15 residues. Per the germline V gene, CDR1 is SGHRS and CDR2 is YFSETQ. The V end was cut by 0 bases, the J end by 6 bases, with 13 bases between. CDR3 sequence (DNA): TGCGCCAGCAGCTTGGACGGGACGGAGATCAATGAGCAGTTCTTC. It specifies CASSLDGTEINEQFF.

This chain joins TRBV2 and TRBJ2-3, with 9 nucleotides matching TRBD1. The CDR3 length is 14 residues. CDR1 and CDR2 (germline): SNHLY, FYNNEI. The V segment lost 10 bases and the J segment 4 bases; nucleotides outside the gene matches: 9. The CDR3 loop reads CATPGDRVADTQYF. CDR3 in DNA: TGTGCCACACCAGGGGACAGGGTGGCAGATACGCAGTATTTT.

The chain links TRBV7-8 to TRBJ1-5; D call uncertain. The length of the CDR3 is 13 residues. V lost 2 bases and J lost 6, with 8 bases in between. The germline V gene has CDR1 SGHVS and CDR2 FQNEAQ. Here the CDR3 DNA reads TGTGCCAGCAGCTTAATTAGGTTTCAGCCCCAGCATTTT. This encodes CASSLIRFQPQHF.

Here the CDR3 DNA reads TGTGCCAGTCCAAGGAGCTCCTACGAGCAGTACTTC. It translates to CASPRSSYEQYF. The rearrangement links TRBV6-6 to TRBJ2-7; D not certain. Trimming pared 9 bases from V and 0 bases from J, leaving 9 bases between. This CDR3 is 12 amino acids long. Germline V gene sequence: CDR1 MNHNY, CDR2 SVGAGI (reference sequence).

The V and J genes are TRBV11-2 and TRBJ1-1; 7 bases are a match to TRBD1. V trimming: 1 base; J trimming: 1 base; junction bases outside the gene matches: 9. CDR1 and CDR2 from the germline V gene are SGHAT and FQNNGV. The CDR3 totals 17 residues. This chain's CDR3 is CASSLGRAGGTNTEAFF. DNA for the CDR3: TGTGCCAGCAGCTTAGGTCGCGCAGGGGGAACGAACACTGAAGCTTTCTTT. Based on the CDR3 plus reference TRBV11-2 and TRBJ1-1, the full variable domain is EAGVAQSPRYKIIEKRQSVAFWCNPISGHATLYWYQQILGQGPKLLIQFQNNGVVDDSQLPKDRFSAERLKGVDSTLKIQPAKLEDSAVYLCASSLGRAGGTNTEAFFGQGTRLTVV.

The V call is TRBV4-2, the J call TRBJ1-2; 9 bases match TRBD1. Germline assignment: CDR1 LGHNA and CDR2 YNFKEQ. The CDR3 contains 16 residues. V lost 4 bases and J lost 3; bases outside the gene matches: 9. The CDR3 DNA reads TGTGCCAGCAGCCCAACGACAGGGGGAGGGTACTATGGCTACACCTTC. Amino acids: CASSPTTGGGYYGYTF.

V gene TRBV29-1 combines with J gene TRBJ2-5; 8 bases are a match to TRBD2. The CDR3 runs 13 residues. Germline V gene lookup returns CDR1 SQVTM and CDR2 ANQGSEA. The V gene end was trimmed by 6 bases and the J gene end by 5 bases; junction bases not matched to a gene: 8. CDR3 nucleotides: TGCAGCGTCTTCGGGAGGGCCCAGGAGACCCAGTACTTC. Its translation is CSVFGRAQETQYF.

The chain joins TRBV13 to TRBJ2-5; 11 bases fit TRBD2. The J segment lost 2 bases and the V segment lost 0 bases, leaving 2 bases of the junction unmatched. Germline assignment: CDR1 PRHDT and CDR2 FYEKMQ (reference sequence). The CDR3 extends over 16 amino acids. The CDR3 DNA is TGTGCCAGCAGCTTAGGGCTAGCGGGGGGACAAGAGACCCAGTACTTC. Protein product: CASSLGLAGGQETQYF.

The chain is built from TRBV7-2 and TRBJ2-2; tentative D call: TRBD2 (6 bases). The CDR3 loop spans 15 amino acids. In germline, CDR1 is SGHTA, CDR2 FQGNSA. Trimming shortened V by 0 bases and J by 4 bases, and 9 bases separated the two germline ends. The CDR3 nucleotides are TGTGCCAGCAGCTTAGCGGGAGGAGGCACCGGGGAGCTGTTTTTT. It is translated as CASSLAGGGTGELFF.

This rearrangement joins TRBV6-1 to TRBJ2-5, with 11 positions matching TRBD2. Looked up from germline, CDR1 is MNHNS and CDR2 is SASEGT. The CDR3 totals 16 residues. Unmatched junction bases numbered 4, after V lost 4 bases and J lost 0 bases. CDR3 DNA sequence: TGTGCCAGCAGTGGGAGACTAGCGGGGTACCAAGAGACCCAGTACTTC. Its protein is CASSGRLAGYQETQYF.

The V gene is TRBV6-6, the J gene TRBJ1-5; perhaps TRBD1 as D (6 bases). Germline CDR1 reads MNHNY; CDR2 reads SVGAGI (reference sequence). V gave up 6 bases and J gave up 7 bases, with 19 bases separating them. This CDR3 contains 15 residues. CDR3 bases: TGTGCCAGCAGCCCCACGGGGGCAGGAGGACAGCCCCAGCATTTT. This encodes CASSPTGAGGQPQHF.

The rearrangement uses TRBV6-5 and TRBJ1-1, with D perhaps matching TRBD1 (6 bases). This CDR3 has 15 amino acids. In germline, CDR1 is MNHEY, CDR2 SVGAGI. Trimming stripped 2 bases from V and 1 base from J, with 11 bases between. CDR3 bases: TGTGCCAGCAGTTACGATCGACAGGCGAACACTGAAGCTTTCTTT. It yields the protein CASSYDRQANTEAFF.

This rearrangement joins TRBV30 to TRBJ1-4, with D tentatively TRBD1 (6 bases). The CDR3 covers 14 residues. Germline assignment: CDR1 GTSNPN and CDR2 SVGIG (reference sequence). Trimming removed 1 base at V and 9 bases at J, with 15 bases between. The CDR3 here is CAWSGGGSRKKLFF. The CDR3 nucleotides read TGTGCCTGGAGTGGGGGGGGCAGTCGAAAAAAACTGTTTTTT.